Below are 29 T cell receptor beta chains sequenced from a single sample in a study of long-term antiretroviral therapy in people with HIV (dated by TCRdb to between 2021 and 2023). The immunoSEQ hsTCRB v3.0 assay was used at survey level resolution for TRB variable region sequencing. The source is immuneACCESS, and TCRdb retained only in-frame sequences with V and J called. Part of the clones is not carried over; for the studies checked, unresolved V genes explain less than half of this, and the remainder is unexplained. The sample table lists over 10,000 clones, roughly 80% of them with a count of one. In total, the top ten clones hold approximately 20% of the sample. The sequenced sample was unsorted PBMCs, obtained 0.5 years before starting antiretroviral therapy. These receptors all come from a woman between 40 and 55 years old with HIV.

V usage is TRBV4-2 and J usage is TRBJ2-5, with 15 bases lining up with TRBD2. The J segment lost 5 bases and the V segment lost 4 bases, leaving 11 bases of the junction unmatched. The length of the CDR3 is 18 residues. Germline V gene data show CDR1 as LGHNA and CDR2 as YNFKEQ. CDR3 bases: TGTGCCAGCAGCCTCCGGACTAGCGGGGGGGCCGGGGGTGAGACCCAGTACTTC. It codes for CASSLRTSGGAGGETQYF.

The chain has TRBV7-8 and TRBJ2-7; D unresolved. The germline gives CDR1 SGHVS, CDR2 FQNEAQ. V shed 4 bases and J shed 5 bases, with 18 bases lying between them. This CDR3 spans 15 amino acids. CDR3 sequence (DNA): TGTGCCAGCAGCTCCTGGGATTCAGGTTTCAACGAGCAGTACTTC. Its protein is CASSSWDSGFNEQYF.

This clone was seen a single time. V gene TRBV6-5 combines with J gene TRBJ1-2; D remains ambiguous. Trimming took 3 bases from V and 4 from J, leaving 9 bases between them. CDR3 length equals 13 residues. The V gene's germline CDR1 is MNHEY and CDR2 SVGAGI. The CDR3, as DNA: TGTGCCAGCAGTTATCTGCTGGGCTATGGCTACACCTTC. Protein product: CASSYLLGYGYTF.

This chain connects TRBV7-2 to TRBJ1-6; unclear D gene. Germline loops: CDR1 SGHTA, CDR2 FQGNSA. The CDR3 extends over 15 amino acids. V was clipped by 5 bases and J by 6 bases, with 14 bases between them. CDR3 DNA: TGTGCCAGCAGCCTCGCCGTCACTTCTAATTCACCCCTCCACTTT. It translates to CASSLAVTSNSPLHF.

V gene TRBV13 combines with J gene TRBJ2-5; 11 bases agree with TRBD2. Germline V gene data show CDR1 as PRHDT and CDR2 as FYEKMQ (reference sequence). V was clipped by 4 bases and J by 2 bases; unmatched bases: 9. The CDR3 has 17 residues. The CDR3 spells CASSSAGTSGYQETQYF. In DNA form, the CDR3 reads TGTGCCAGCAGCTCAGCCGGGACTAGCGGATATCAAGAGACCCAGTACTTC.

The V call is TRBV5-4, the J call TRBJ2-1; 14 bases line up with TRBD2. The V and J ends lost 3 bases and 6 bases, in that order; junction bases with no gene match: 11. The CDR3 loop spans 18 amino acids. CDR1 SGHNT and CDR2 YYREEE come from the germline V gene (reference sequence). Here the CDR3 reads CASSWDYGTSGSGNEQFF. CDR3 DNA: TGTGCCAGCAGCTGGGATTACGGGACTAGCGGGAGTGGCAATGAGCAGTTCTTC.

This chain uses TRBV5-5 with TRBJ2-1; 11 positions agree with TRBD2. CDR3 size: 15 residues. Germline V gene lookup returns CDR1 SGHKS and CDR2 YYEKEE (reference sequence). The V gene end was trimmed by 4 bases and the J gene end by 9 bases; junction bases not matched to a gene: 9. CDR3 sequence: CASSAGTSGMSEQFF. In nucleotides, the CDR3 is TGTGCCAGCAGCGCCGGGACTAGCGGTATGAGTGAGCAGTTCTTC.

The gene calls are TRBV6-5 and TRBJ2-7, with D perhaps TRBD2 (6 bases). V lost 4 bases to trimming and J lost 0 bases, with 13 bases between them. The CDR3 is made up of 15 amino acids. From germline, CDR1 is MNHEY and CDR2 SVGAGI. The DNA of the CDR3 is TGTGCCAGCAGTTTATTCCGGGACTCCTCCTACGAGCAGTACTTC. It specifies CASSLFRDSSYEQYF.

This clone was detected once. The chain links TRBV7-2 to TRBJ2-7, with 8 bases aligning to TRBD2. Germline values: CDR1 SGHTA, CDR2 FQGNSA. This CDR3 comprises 16 residues. Trimming took 3 bases from V and 3 from J; bases not matched to a gene: 10. The CDR3 coding sequence is TGTGCCAGCAGCTTGAACGGGGGGGGGAGCTACTACGAGCAGTACTTC. Translated: CASSLNGGGSYYEQYF.

The rearrangement joins TRBV7-9 to TRBJ1-3; D is unresolved. This CDR3 region has 12 residues. With 7 bases removed from V and 2 bases from J, the gap between germline ends came to 6 bases. CDR1 and CDR2 (germline): SEHNR, FQNEAQ (reference sequence). Written as DNA, the CDR3 is TGTGCCAGCACCCTTGCTGGAAACACCATATATTTT. This translates into CASTLAGNTIYF.

In nucleotides, the CDR3 is TGTGCCAGTAGTACAGTCTATGGCTACACCTTC. It yields the protein CASSTVYGYTF. The J gene is TRBJ1-2, the V gene TRBV19, with D uncertain. Trimming shortened V by 4 bases and J by 4 bases, and 4 bases separated the two germline ends. Germline V gene data show CDR1 as LNHDA and CDR2 as SQIVND (reference sequence). The CDR3 has 11 amino acids.

The V call is TRBV4-3, the J call TRBJ1-2, with D possibly matching TRBD1 (5 bases). CDR1 is LGHNA and CDR2 is YSLEER in the germline V gene. CDR3 length: 14 residues. The V end was cut by 0 bases, the J end by 5 bases, with 10 bases between. The CDR3 DNA is TGCGCCAGCAGCCAAGATCCAGGGCCGTATGGCTACACCTTC. Translating it yields CASSQDPGPYGYTF.

V is TRBV18 and J is TRBJ2-5; no clear D. Trimming shortened V by 2 bases and J by 5 bases, and 6 bases separated the two germline ends. Germline CDR1 and CDR2: KGHSH and LQKENI. CDR3 length: 12 residues. The chain's CDR3 is CASSPSRETQYF. As DNA, the CDR3 is TGTGCCAGCTCACCAAGTCGGGAGACCCAGTACTTC.

This sequence joins TRBV10-2 and TRBJ1-2; 7 bases fit TRBD1. The V gene's germline CDR1 is WSHSY and CDR2 SAAADI. This CDR3 contains 16 residues. With 0 bases clipped from V and 4 bases from J, the junction kept 8 bases outside the gene matches. The chain's CDR3 is CASSESIKGAGYGYTF. In DNA, the CDR3 is TGCGCCAGCAGTGAGTCAATTAAGGGGGCTGGCTATGGCTACACCTTC.

The sample holds a few counts of this clone. This chain joins TRBV9 and TRBJ1-6; D unresolved. This CDR3 is 13 amino acids long. Trimming pared 0 bases from V and 6 bases from J, leaving 4 bases between. CDR1 SGDLS and CDR2 YYNGEE come from the germline V gene. The DNA for the CDR3 is TGTGCCAGCAGCGTAGACCCTAATTCACCCCTCCACTTT. This codes for CASSVDPNSPLHF.

This clone was found a few times. The V and J genes are TRBV10-2 and TRBJ2-7; D possibly uses TRBD1 or TRBD2 (6 bases each). V was clipped by 6 bases and J by 2 bases, with 14 bases between them. Looked up from germline, CDR1 is WSHSY and CDR2 is SAAADI. This CDR3 is 14 amino acids long. The CDR3 DNA is TGCGCCAGCAGGGCGGGACACGGCCCCTACGAGCAGTACTTC. Residues: CASRAGHGPYEQYF.

The chain joins TRBV6-4 to TRBJ2-3; TRBD2 agrees at 8 bases. Germline V gene sequence: CDR1 MRHNA, CDR2 SNTAGT. CDR3 size: 16 residues. The junction had 6 bases not matched to a gene; V was cut back by 2 bases and J by 2 bases. The CDR3 is CASSDGRGGNTDTQYF. The CDR3 DNA reads as TGTGCCAGCAGTGACGGTCGGGGGGGTAACACAGATACGCAGTATTTT.

The rearrangement uses TRBV6-5 and TRBJ1-1; 8 positions agree with TRBD1. V lost 6 bases to trimming and J lost 4 bases; unmatched junction nucleotides: 7. The CDR3 runs 14 residues. Germline assignment: CDR1 MNHEY and CDR2 SVGAGI. This CDR3 reads CASRINRGTTEAFF. CDR3 nucleotides: TGTGCCAGCAGGATCAACAGGGGGACCACTGAAGCTTTCTTT.

The chain joins TRBV5-4 to TRBJ2-1; D remains unclear. Germline V gene data show CDR1 as SGHNT and CDR2 as YYREEE (reference sequence). The CDR3 runs to 15 residues. Trimming removed 0 bases at V and 5 bases at J, with 12 bases between. CDR3 sequence (DNA): TGTGCCAGCAGCTTGGATAGGAAGGCAGACAATGAGCAGTTCTTC. It yields the protein CASSLDRKADNEQFF.

The chain recombines TRBV14 with TRBJ1-2, with D hard to call. Trimming left V 4 bases short and J 7 bases short, with 13 bases between. This CDR3 is 13 amino acids long. Germline V gives CDR1 SGHDN, CDR2 FVKESK. The CDR3 nucleotides are TGTGCCAGCAGCCTTAGGCGAGGGTTTGGCTACACCTTC. Residues: CASSLRRGFGYTF.

This clone appeared a single time. The CDR3 sequence is CASSLSYTGELFF. CDR3 nucleotide sequence: TGTGCCAGCAGCCTGTCATACACCGGGGAGCTGTTTTTT. The rearrangement uses TRBV7-7 and TRBJ2-2; D is unresolved. Germline V gene sequence: CDR1 SSHAT, CDR2 FNYEAQ (reference sequence). CDR3 size: 13 residues. The ends were cut back, 5 bases at V and 3 bases at J, with 7 bases in the middle.

This clone was observed once. The chain uses TRBV5-1 and TRBJ2-7, with D perhaps TRBD1 (6 bases). The CDR3 covers 14 residues. Trimming took off 0 bases at V and 3 bases at J, with 10 bases between the two ends. Germline V gene lookup returns CDR1 SGHRS and CDR2 YFSETQ. The CDR3 nucleotides are TGCGCCAGCAGCTTGGTTGGGGGCGGCTACGAGCAGTACTTC. This sequence encodes CASSLVGGGYEQYF.

By share of the sample, this clone is large. The rearrangement uses TRBV4-1 and TRBJ2-7; TRBD2 matches 8 bases. Germline CDR1 is MGHRA and CDR2 is YSYEKL. This CDR3 spans 17 amino acids. Losses at the gene ends were 6 bases for V and 2 bases for J; bases not matched to a gene: 15. CDR3 sequence reads: CASSHSGSGGTPYEQYF. For the CDR3, the DNA is TGCGCCAGCAGTCATTCAGGCTCGGGGGGGACTCCCTACGAGCAGTACTTC.

The V gene is TRBV5-1, the J gene TRBJ2-2, with 7 positions matching TRBD1. This CDR3 has 15 residues. Germline assignment: CDR1 SGHRS and CDR2 YFSETQ. J lost 4 bases, V lost 2 bases, and 5 bases had no gene match. CDR3 coding DNA: TGCGCCAGCAGCTTACGGGACAGTCTCACCGGGGAGCTGTTTTTT. Amino acids: CASSLRDSLTGELFF.

The rearrangement joins TRBV11-2 to TRBJ2-2; D ambiguous. Germline V gene lookup returns CDR1 SGHAT and CDR2 FQNNGV. The length of the CDR3 is 17 residues. V shed 4 bases and J shed 0 bases, with 15 bases lying between them. CDR3 DNA sequence: TGTGCCAGCAGCTCCCAGATTAGGACGTCGAACACCGGGGAGCTGTTTTTT. Its translation is CASSSQIRTSNTGELFF.

The count of this clone is one. V and J are TRBV2 and TRBJ1-1; unclear D gene. The CDR3 contains 15 residues. Germline CDR1 and CDR2: SNHLY and FYNNEI. V was pared by 2 bases and J by 6 bases, with 16 bases between. The CDR3 region has the DNA TGTGCCAGCAGTGAATCGGTGACCGGGGAACCTGAAGCTTTCTTT. It encodes CASSESVTGEPEAFF.

The chain couples TRBV4-1 to TRBJ2-3, with 7 bases that match TRBD2. The CDR3 length is 14 residues. Trimming took 8 bases from V and 1 from J; bases not matched to a gene: 6. CDR1 and CDR2 (germline): MGHRA, YSYEKL. CDR3 coding DNA: TGCGCCAGCGGACTAGTGGGGGGCACAGATACGCAGTATTTT. Protein product: CASGLVGGTDTQYF.

The CDR3 DNA follows: TGTGCCAGCAGTCCGACAGGGAATTTCAATCAGCCCCAGCATTTT. It encodes CASSPTGNFNQPQHF. The chain couples TRBV6-5 to TRBJ1-5; 7 positions agree with TRBD1. CDR3 length: 15 residues. Germline-derived CDR1 and CDR2 are MNHEY and SVGAGI. The V and J ends lost 5 bases and 3 bases, in that order; junction bases with no gene match: 7.

The V and J genes are TRBV7-7 and TRBJ2-1; the match to TRBD2 covers 10 bases. The CDR3 contains 15 residues. CDR1 SSHAT and CDR2 FNYEAQ come from the germline V gene (reference sequence). With V trimmed by 10 bases and J by 1 base, 7 bases remained unmatched. The CDR3 loop is CATSSGRGSYNEQFF. The CDR3 DNA follows: TGTGCCACTTCCAGCGGGAGGGGGTCCTACAATGAGCAGTTCTTC.